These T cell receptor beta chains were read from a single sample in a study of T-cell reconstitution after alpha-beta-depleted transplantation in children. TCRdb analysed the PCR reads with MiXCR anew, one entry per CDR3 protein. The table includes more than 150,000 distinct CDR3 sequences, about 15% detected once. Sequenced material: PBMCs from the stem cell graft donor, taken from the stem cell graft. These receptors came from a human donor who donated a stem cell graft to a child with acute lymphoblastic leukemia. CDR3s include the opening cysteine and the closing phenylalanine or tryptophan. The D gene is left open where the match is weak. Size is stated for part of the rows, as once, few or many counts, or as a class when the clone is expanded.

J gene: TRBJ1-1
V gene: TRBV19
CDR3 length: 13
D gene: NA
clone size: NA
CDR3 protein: CASSIIGATEAFF
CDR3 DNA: TGTGCCAGTAGTATTATCGGGGCCACTGAAGCTTTCTTT

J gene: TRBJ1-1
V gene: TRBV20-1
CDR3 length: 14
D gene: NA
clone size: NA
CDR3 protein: CSARPGARRTEAFF
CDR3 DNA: TGCAGTGCTAGACCGGGGGCCCGACGGACTGAAGCTTTCTTT

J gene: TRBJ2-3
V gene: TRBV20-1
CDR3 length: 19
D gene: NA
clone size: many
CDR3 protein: CSARARDPNLVKVPDTQYF
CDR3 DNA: TGCAGTGCTAGAGCGCGGGATCCAAACCTTGTAAAAGTCCCAGATACGCAGTATTTT

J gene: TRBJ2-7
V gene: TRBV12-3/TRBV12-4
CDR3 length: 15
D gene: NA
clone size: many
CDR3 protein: CASSLGGSPSYEQYF
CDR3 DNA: TGTGCCAGCAGTTTAGGGGGCAGTCCCTCCTACGAGCAGTACTTC

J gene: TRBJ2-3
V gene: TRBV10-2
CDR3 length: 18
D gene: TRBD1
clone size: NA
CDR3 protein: CASSESKHRQGADGTQYF
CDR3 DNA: TGCGCCAGCAGTGAGTCCAAACATCGACAGGGGGCGGATGGTACGCAGTATTTT

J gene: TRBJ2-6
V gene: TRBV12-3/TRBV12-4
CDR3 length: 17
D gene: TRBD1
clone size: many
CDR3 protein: CASSADRFLTGANVLTF
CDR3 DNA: TGTGCCAGCAGTGCGGACAGGTTCTTGACGGGGGCCAACGTCCTGACTTTC

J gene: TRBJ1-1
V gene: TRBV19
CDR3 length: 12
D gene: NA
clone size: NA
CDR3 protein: CASSALQGLAFF
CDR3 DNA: TGTGCCAGCTCGGCCTTACAGGGATTAGCTTTCTTT

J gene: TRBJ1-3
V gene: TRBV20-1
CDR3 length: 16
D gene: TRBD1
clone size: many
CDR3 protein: CSASGQGKGAGNTIYF
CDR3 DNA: TGCAGTGCTAGCGGACAGGGGAAGGGAGCTGGAAACACCATATATTTT

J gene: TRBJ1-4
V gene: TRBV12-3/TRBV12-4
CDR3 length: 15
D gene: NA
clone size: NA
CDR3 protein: CASSQIRGDGEKLFF
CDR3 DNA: TGTGCCAGCAGTCAAATCAGGGGAGATGGGGAAAAACTGTTTTTT

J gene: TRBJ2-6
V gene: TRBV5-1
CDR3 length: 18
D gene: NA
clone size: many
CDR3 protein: CASSPSVGQGSGANVLTF
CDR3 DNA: TGCGCCAGCAGCCCCTCGGTCGGGCAGGGAAGTGGGGCCAACGTCCTGACTTTC

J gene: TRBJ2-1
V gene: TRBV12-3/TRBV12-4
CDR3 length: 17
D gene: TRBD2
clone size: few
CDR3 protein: CASSPLTSGGLNNEQFF
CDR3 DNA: TGTGCCAGCAGTCCTCTGACTAGCGGGGGGTTGAACAATGAGCAGTTCTTC

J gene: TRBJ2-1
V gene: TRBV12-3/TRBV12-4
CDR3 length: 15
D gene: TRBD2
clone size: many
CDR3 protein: CASSFSGRGYNEQFF
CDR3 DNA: TGTGCCAGCAGTTTCAGCGGGAGAGGGTACAATGAGCAGTTCTTC

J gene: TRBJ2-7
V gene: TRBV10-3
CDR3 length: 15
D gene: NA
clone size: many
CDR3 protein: CAISESGGRLYEQYF
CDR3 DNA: TGTGCCATCAGTGAGTCAGGAGGGAGGTTGTACGAGCAGTACTTC

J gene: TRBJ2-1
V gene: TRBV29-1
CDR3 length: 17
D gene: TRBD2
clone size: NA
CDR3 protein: CSVGGLAGVISYNEQFF
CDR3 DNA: TGCAGCGTTGGGGGACTAGCGGGAGTGATCTCCTACAATGAGCAGTTCTTC